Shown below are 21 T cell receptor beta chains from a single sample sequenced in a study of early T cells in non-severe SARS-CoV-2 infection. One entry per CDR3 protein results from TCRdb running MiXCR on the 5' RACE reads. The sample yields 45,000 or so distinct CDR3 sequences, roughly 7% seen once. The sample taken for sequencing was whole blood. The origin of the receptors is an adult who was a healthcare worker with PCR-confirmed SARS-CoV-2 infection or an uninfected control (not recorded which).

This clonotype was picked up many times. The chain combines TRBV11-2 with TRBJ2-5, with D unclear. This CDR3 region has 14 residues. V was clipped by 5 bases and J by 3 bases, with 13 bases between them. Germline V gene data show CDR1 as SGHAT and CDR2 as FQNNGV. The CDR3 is CASSPMAVEETQYF. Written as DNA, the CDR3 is TGTGCCAGCAGCCCCATGGCGGTGGAAGAGACCCAGTACTTC.

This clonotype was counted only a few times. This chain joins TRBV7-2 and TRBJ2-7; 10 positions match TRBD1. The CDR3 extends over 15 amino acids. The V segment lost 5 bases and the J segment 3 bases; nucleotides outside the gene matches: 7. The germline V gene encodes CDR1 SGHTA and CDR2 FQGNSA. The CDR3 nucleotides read TGTGCCAGCAGCCCGAGGACAGGGGGAGTCTACGAGCAGTACTTC. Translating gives CASSPRTGGVYEQYF.

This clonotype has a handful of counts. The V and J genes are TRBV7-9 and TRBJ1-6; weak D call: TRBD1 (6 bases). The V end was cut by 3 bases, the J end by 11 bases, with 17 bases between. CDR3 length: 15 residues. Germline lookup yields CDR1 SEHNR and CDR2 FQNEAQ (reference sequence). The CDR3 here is CASSFSGPTGTPLHF. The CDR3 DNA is TGTGCCAGCAGCTTTTCTGGACCCACAGGGACACCCCTCCACTTT. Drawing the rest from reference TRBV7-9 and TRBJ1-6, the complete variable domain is DTGVSQNPRHKITKRGQNVTFRCDPISEHNRLYWYRQTLGQGPEFLTYFQNEAQLEKSRLLSDRFSAERPKGSFSTLEIQRTEQGDSAMYLCASSFSGPTGTPLHFGNGTRLTVT.

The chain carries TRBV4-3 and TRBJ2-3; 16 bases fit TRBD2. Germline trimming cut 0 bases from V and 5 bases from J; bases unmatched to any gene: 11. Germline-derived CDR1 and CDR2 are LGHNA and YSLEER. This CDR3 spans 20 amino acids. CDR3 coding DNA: TGCGCCAGCAGCCAAGATGCCGGGACTAGCGGGGGGGGATATGAAGATACGCAGTATTTT. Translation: CASSQDAGTSGGGYEDTQYF.

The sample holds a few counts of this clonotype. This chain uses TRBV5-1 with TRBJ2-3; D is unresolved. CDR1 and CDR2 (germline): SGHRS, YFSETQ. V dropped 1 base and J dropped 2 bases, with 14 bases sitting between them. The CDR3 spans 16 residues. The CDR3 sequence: CASSLLNSVYTDTQYF. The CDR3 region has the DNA TGCGCCAGCAGCTTGTTGAACAGCGTATACACAGATACGCAGTATTTT.

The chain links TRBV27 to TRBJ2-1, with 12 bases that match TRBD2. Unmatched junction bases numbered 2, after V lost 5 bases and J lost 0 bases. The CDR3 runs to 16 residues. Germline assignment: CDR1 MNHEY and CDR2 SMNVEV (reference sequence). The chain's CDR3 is CASSKLAGGSYNEQFF. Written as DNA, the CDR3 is TGTGCCAGCAGTAAACTAGCGGGGGGCTCCTACAATGAGCAGTTCTTC.

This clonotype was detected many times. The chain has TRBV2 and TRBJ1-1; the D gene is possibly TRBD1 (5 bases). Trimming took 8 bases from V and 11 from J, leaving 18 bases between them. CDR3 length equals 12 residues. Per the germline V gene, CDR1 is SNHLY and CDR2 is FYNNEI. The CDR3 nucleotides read TGTGCCAGCGCCGGGACTCCTACTGGGGCTTTCTTT. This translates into CASAGTPTGAFF.

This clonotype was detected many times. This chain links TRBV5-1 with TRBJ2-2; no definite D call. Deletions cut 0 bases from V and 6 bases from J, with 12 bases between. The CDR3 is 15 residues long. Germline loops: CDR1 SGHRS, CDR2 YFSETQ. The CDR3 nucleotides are TGCGCCAGCAGCTTGGATGGCCCCCCGGCCGGGGAGCTGTTTTTT. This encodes CASSLDGPPAGELFF.

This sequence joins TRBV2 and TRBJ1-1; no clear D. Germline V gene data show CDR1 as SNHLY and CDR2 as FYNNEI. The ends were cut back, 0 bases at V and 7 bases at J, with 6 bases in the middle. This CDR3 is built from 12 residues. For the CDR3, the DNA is TGTGCCAGCAGTGAAGCCTCGAGTGAAGCTTTCTTT. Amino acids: CASSEASSEAFF.

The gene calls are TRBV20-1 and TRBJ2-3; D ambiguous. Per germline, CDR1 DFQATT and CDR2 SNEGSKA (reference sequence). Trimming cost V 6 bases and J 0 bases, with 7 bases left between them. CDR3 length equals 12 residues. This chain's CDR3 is CSARESTDTQYF. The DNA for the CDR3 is TGCAGTGCCCGTGAGAGCACAGATACGCAGTATTTT.

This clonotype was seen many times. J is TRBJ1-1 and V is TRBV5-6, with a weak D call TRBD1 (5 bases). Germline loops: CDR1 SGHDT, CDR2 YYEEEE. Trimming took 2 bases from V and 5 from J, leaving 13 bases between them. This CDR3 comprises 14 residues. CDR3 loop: CASSFQGLWTEAFF. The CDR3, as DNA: TGTGCCAGCAGCTTCCAGGGCTTGTGGACTGAAGCTTTCTTT. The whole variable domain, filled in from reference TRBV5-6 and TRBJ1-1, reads DAGVTQSPTHLIKTRGQQVTLRCSPKSGHDTVSWYQQALGQGPQFIFQYYEEEERQRGNFPDRFSGHQFPNYSSELNVNALLLGDSALYLCASSFQGLWTEAFFGQGTRLTVV.

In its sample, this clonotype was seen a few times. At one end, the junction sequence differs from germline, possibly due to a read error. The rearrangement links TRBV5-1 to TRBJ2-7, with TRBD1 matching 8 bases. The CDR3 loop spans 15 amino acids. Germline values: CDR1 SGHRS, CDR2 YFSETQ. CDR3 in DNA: TGCGCCAGCAGCTTGGTAAGCGGAGGGGGACAGGCGGATTCCTTC. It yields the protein CASSLVSGGGQADSF.

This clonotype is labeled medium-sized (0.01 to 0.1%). CDR3 in DNA: TGTGCCAGCAGTTTAGCGGGGGGGGCCGGAGATACGCAGTATTTT. This sequence encodes CASSLAGGAGDTQYF. V and J are TRBV28 and TRBJ2-3; 9 nucleotides match TRBD2. V gave up 2 bases and J gave up 5 bases; unmatched junction bases: 5. The CDR3 loop spans 15 amino acids. Germline lookup yields CDR1 MDHEN and CDR2 SYDVKM.

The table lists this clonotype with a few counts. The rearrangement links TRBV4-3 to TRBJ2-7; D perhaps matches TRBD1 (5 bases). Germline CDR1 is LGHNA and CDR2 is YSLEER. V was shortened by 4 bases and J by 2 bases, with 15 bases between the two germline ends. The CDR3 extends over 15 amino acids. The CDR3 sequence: CASSPRFDSAYEQYF. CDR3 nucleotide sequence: TGCGCCAGCAGCCCTCGCTTCGACAGTGCCTACGAGCAGTACTTC.

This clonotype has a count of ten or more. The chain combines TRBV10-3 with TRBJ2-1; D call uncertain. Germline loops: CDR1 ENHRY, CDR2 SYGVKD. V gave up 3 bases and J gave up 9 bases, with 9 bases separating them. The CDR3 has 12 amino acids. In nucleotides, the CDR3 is TGTGCCATCAGTGAAGTGGGTTCTGAGCAGTTCTTC. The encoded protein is CAISEVGSEQFF.

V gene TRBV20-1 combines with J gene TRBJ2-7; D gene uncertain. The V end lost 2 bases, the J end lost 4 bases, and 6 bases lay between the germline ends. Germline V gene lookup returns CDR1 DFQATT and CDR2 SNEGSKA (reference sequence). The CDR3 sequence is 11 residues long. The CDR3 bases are TGCAGTGCTAGAAGGTTTTACGAGCAGTACTTC. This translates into CSARRFYEQYF.

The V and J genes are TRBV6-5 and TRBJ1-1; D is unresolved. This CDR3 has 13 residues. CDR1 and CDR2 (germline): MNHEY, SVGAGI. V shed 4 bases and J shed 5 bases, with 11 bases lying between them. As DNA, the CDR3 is TGTGCCAGCAGTTGGGAGGGTTGGACTGAAGCTTTCTTT. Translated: CASSWEGWTEAFF.

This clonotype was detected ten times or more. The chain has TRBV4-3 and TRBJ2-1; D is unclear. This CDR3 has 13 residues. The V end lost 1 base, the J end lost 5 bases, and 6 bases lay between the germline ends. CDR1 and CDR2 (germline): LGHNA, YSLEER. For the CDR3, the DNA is TGCGCCAGCAGCCAAGGCCGAGACAATGAGCAGTTCTTC. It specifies CASSQGRDNEQFF.

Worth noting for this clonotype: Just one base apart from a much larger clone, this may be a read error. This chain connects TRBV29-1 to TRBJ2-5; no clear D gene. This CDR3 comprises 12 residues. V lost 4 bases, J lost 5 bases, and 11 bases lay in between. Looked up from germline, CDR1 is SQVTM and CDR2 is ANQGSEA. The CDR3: CSVADSWETQYF. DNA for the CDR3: TGCAGCGTTGCGGATAGCTGGGAGACCCAGTACTTC.

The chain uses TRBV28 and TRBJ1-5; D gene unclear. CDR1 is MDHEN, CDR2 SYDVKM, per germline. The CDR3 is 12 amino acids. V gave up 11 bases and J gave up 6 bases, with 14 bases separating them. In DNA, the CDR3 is TGTGCCGCATGGAGGCGAGGTCAGCCCCAGCATTTT. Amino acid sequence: CAAWRRGQPQHF.

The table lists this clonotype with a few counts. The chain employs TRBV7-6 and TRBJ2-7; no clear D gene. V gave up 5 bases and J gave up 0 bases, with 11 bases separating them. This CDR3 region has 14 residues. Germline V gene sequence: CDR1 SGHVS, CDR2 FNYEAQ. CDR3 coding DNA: TGTGCCAGCAGCCCATTAACCAGCTCCTACGAGCAGTACTTC. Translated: CASSPLTSSYEQYF. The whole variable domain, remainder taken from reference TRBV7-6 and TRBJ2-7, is GAGVSQSPRYKVTKRGQDVALRCDPISGHVSLYWYRQALGQGPEFLTYFNYEAQQDKSGLPNDRFSAERPEGSISTLTIQRTEQRDSAMYRCASSPLTSSYEQYFGPGTRLTVT.